The T cell receptor beta chain under discussion was sequenced for a study of blood T cell repertoires in COVID-19. Overall study: Acute and convalescent COVID-19 samples came from the United States, Italy and Spain. Nucleic acid was either cDNA or gDNA, and it came from T cells, B-cell-depleted T cells, or PBMCs.

Original processing notes: Scientists estimated how many nucleated cells there were by amplifying reference gene primers. Sequenced by immunoSEQ multiplex PCR; TCRdb stores in-frame clones only, minus some. That table furnishes V, J and clone size, whereas the DNA furnished D and trimming. The sample records 150,000 or so clones, approximately 85% being singletons. Germline V lookup: CDR1 SGHTA, CDR2 FQGNSA. The CDR3 covers 17 residues. The V gene lost 1 base and the J gene lost 5 bases, with 20 bases spanning the gap. V usage is TRBV7-2 and J usage is TRBJ2-5; possibly TRBD1 for D (6 bases). Sequencing used peripheral blood. This receptor was taken from a man in his 60s who had recovered from COVID-19. The CDR3 region has the DNA TGTGCCAGCAGCTTAGATCTGGGGGTGACGAGGGGGGAGACCCAGTACTTC. Its translation is CASSLDLGVTRGETQYF.